Below, 24 T cell receptor beta chains from the same sample are listed, as sequenced in a study of T cells in Graves' hyperthyroidism and ophthalmopathy. RNA transcripts served as the template for amplifying TCR beta CDR3 regions. The primer set for the first-round RT-PCR of the TCR CDR3 was HTBI. One entry per CDR3 protein, called by TCRdb with MiXCR from the multiplex PCR reads. The data hold some 770,000 distinct CDR3 sequences, with approximately 16% observed a single time. The sample consisted of blood. The receptors originated from a man between 18 and 29 years old with Graves' hyperthyroidism.

This clonotype was found a few times. V gene TRBV12-3 or TRBV12-4 combines with J gene TRBJ2-7; 7 nucleotides match TRBD1. V was pared by 6 bases and J by 6 bases, with 14 bases of the junction left unmatched. There are 15 residues in the CDR3. For the CDR3, the DNA is TGTGCCAGCAGCCAAAAGCGGACAGGCTTCCGCGAGCAGTACTTC. It yields the protein CASSQKRTGFREQYF.

V gene TRBV19 combines with J gene TRBJ2-1, with 10 nucleotides matching TRBD2. The germline V gene encodes CDR1 LNHDA and CDR2 SQIVND (reference sequence). The CDR3 spans 14 residues. Losses at the gene ends were 9 bases for V and 7 bases for J; bases not matched to a gene: 9. In nucleotides, the CDR3 is TGTGCCAGAACAGCGGGAGGGCCGAGAAATGAGCAGTTCTTC. It is translated as CARTAGGPRNEQFF.

This clonotype was observed at least ten times. The chain couples TRBV28 to TRBJ1-2, with D perhaps matching TRBD1 (6 bases). Germline CDR1 reads MDHEN; CDR2 reads SYDVKM. CDR3 length: 13 amino acids. The V end was cut by 6 bases, the J end by 5 bases, with 13 bases between. CDR3 nucleotide sequence: TGTGCCAGCAGGGGCGGACAGCTTTATGGCTACACCTTC. This sequence encodes CASRGGQLYGYTF.

This clonotype was counted a few times. V and J are TRBV19 and TRBJ1-2; TRBD1 aligns across 7 bases. V was clipped by 5 bases and J by 8 bases; unmatched bases: 11. This CDR3 region has 14 residues. Germline values: CDR1 LNHDA, CDR2 SQIVND (reference sequence). This chain's CDR3 is CASSFGRGGQGYTF. For the CDR3, the DNA is TGTGCCAGTAGTTTCGGCAGGGGGGGTCAGGGCTACACCTTC.

This clonotype was detected a few times. The rearrangement joins TRBV27 to TRBJ2-6, with D unclear. V gave up 2 bases and J gave up 0 bases, with 8 bases separating them. Germline assignment: CDR1 MNHEY and CDR2 SMNVEV (reference sequence). There are 16 residues in the CDR3. In DNA form, the CDR3 reads TGTGCCAGCAGTTTACTAGACACCTCTGGGGCCAACGTCCTGACTTTC. The encoded protein is CASSLLDTSGANVLTF. Using reference TRBV27 and TRBJ2-6 for the parts outside the CDR3, the full variable domain is EAQVTQNPRYLITVTGKKLTVTCSQNMNHEYMSWYRQDPGLGLRQIYYSMNVEVTDKGDVPEGYKVSRKEKRNFPLILESPSPNQTSLYFCASSLLDTSGANVLTFGAGSRLTVL.

The chain is built from TRBV6-1 and TRBJ1-2, with D maybe TRBD1 (6 bases). V lost 7 bases and J lost 2, with 14 bases in between. Looked up from germline, CDR1 is MNHNS and CDR2 is SASEGT. The CDR3 has 14 amino acids. The CDR3 protein is CASTAGAGNYGYTF. CDR3 sequence (DNA): TGTGCCAGCACGGCAGGGGCAGGGAACTATGGCTACACCTTC.

This clonotype has ten or more counts. V usage is TRBV12-3 or TRBV12-4 and J usage is TRBJ2-7, with no clear D. CDR3 length equals 15 residues. V was clipped by 6 bases and J by 7 bases, with 22 bases between them. As DNA, the CDR3 is TGTGCCAGCAGCCCTCGCGGCAGTGGAAGTCGGGAGCAGTACTTC. As protein: CASSPRGSGSREQYF.

This clonotype occurred many times. This sequence joins TRBV20-1 and TRBJ2-5, with 11 bases identical to TRBD1. The CDR3 loop spans 15 amino acids. Trimming cost V 5 bases and J 5 bases; bases outside gene matches: 10. Germline-derived CDR1 and CDR2 are DFQATT and SNEGSKA (reference sequence). For the CDR3, the DNA is TGCAGTGCTCGACTTGGGACAGGGGGTTTTGAGACCCAGTACTTC. Translating gives CSARLGTGGFETQYF.

There are a few counts of this clonotype. The chain links TRBV20-1 to TRBJ2-2, with D possibly TRBD2 on 6 matching bases. This CDR3 has 15 amino acids. V dropped 0 bases and J dropped 6 bases, with 14 bases sitting between them. Germline lookup yields CDR1 DFQATT and CDR2 SNEGSKA (reference sequence). The CDR3 here is CSARDNLASAGELFF. The CDR3 coding sequence is TGCAGTGCTAGAGATAATCTAGCGTCGGCCGGGGAGCTGTTTTTT.

This clonotype appeared many times. CDR3 loop: CASSVANPRSFGYTF. The CDR3 DNA is TGTGCCAGCAGTGTCGCCAACCCCAGGAGTTTTGGCTACACCTTC. The J gene is TRBJ1-2, the V gene TRBV28; no definite D call. Trimming cost V 5 bases and J 7 bases, with 20 bases left between them. The CDR3 runs 15 residues. The germline V gene encodes CDR1 MDHEN and CDR2 SYDVKM.

This clonotype was seen more than once but under ten times. The chain links TRBV29-1 to TRBJ2-5; D may be TRBD1 (5 bases). This CDR3 comprises 13 residues. Trimming cost V 7 bases and J 0 bases, with 12 bases left between them. In germline, CDR1 is SQVTM, CDR2 ANQGSEA. The CDR3: CSEGSVYQETQYF. The CDR3 DNA follows: TGCAGCGAGGGGTCGGTGTACCAAGAGACCCAGTACTTC.

In this sample, this clonotype turned up many times. The chain has TRBV28 and TRBJ2-3; 7 bases are shared with TRBD2. The germline V gene encodes CDR1 MDHEN and CDR2 SYDVKM. The trim removed 5 bases at V and 3 bases at J, leaving 14 bases unmatched. CDR3 length equals 17 residues. CDR3 coding DNA: TGTGCCAGCAGTCCCCTGATGGGAAGCGGGGATACAGATACGCAGTATTTT. The encoded protein is CASSPLMGSGDTDTQYF.

Details on this clonotype: The junction does not match germline at one end; this may be a read error. This chain uses TRBV29-1 with TRBJ2-1; TRBD2 matches at 10 bases. Germline V gives CDR1 SQVTM, CDR2 ANQGSEA. This CDR3 comprises 14 residues. Here the CDR3 reads CSATSGRVYNEQLF. The CDR3 DNA is TGCAGCGCTACGAGCGGGAGGGTTTACAATGAGCAGCTCTTC.

This clonotype was found many times. V usage is TRBV6-2 or TRBV6-3 and J usage is TRBJ1-5; a weak D match, TRBD1 (5 bases). This CDR3 region has 15 residues. The germline CDR1 and CDR2 sequences are MNHEY and SVGEGT. Trimming removed 2 bases at V and 5 bases at J, with 13 bases between. CDR3 sequence (DNA): TGTGCCAGCAGTTACGGCTCAGGAGGGGATCAGCCCCAGCATTTT. It specifies CASSYGSGGDQPQHF.

As for this clonotype: A read error may explain this, as a much larger clone is one base away. V is TRBV30 and J is TRBJ2-1; D is perhaps TRBD1 or TRBD2 (6 bases each). This CDR3 is 12 amino acids long. Looked up from germline, CDR1 is GTSNPN and CDR2 is SVGIG (reference sequence). The V end was cut by 2 bases, the J end by 9 bases, with 11 bases between. In DNA form, the CDR3 reads TGTGCCTGGAGTACTGGAGGGGGTGAGCAGTTCTTC. Residues: CAWSTGGGEQFF.

This clonotype was seen many times. This chain joins TRBV12-3 or TRBV12-4 and TRBJ2-7; TRBD2 is a possible D gene (6 bases). This CDR3 spans 15 amino acids. Trimming removed 7 bases at V and 3 bases at J, with 19 bases between. CDR3 DNA: TGTGCCAGCACTAAAGGGAGACTAGGGGACTACGAGCAGTACTTC. Its protein product is CASTKGRLGDYEQYF.

Ten or more counts support this clonotype. V usage is TRBV11-2 and J usage is TRBJ2-1; 9 positions match TRBD1. The CDR3 is 19 residues long. Per the germline V gene, CDR1 is SGHAT and CDR2 is FQNNGV. After removal of 4 bases from V and 0 bases from J, the junction contained 13 bases not matched to a gene. CDR3 sequence: CASSSWDRALSASYNEQFF. The CDR3 DNA reads TGTGCCAGCAGCTCCTGGGACAGGGCGCTCTCCGCCTCCTACAATGAGCAGTTCTTC.

This clonotype was seen many times. This chain links TRBV11-3 with TRBJ2-1, with D possibly matching TRBD2 (5 bases). The V gene's germline CDR1 is SGHNT and CDR2 YENEEA. The CDR3 has 14 amino acids. V shed 3 bases and J shed 2 bases, with 8 bases lying between them. CDR3 residues: CASSFVGAYNEQFF. CDR3 sequence (DNA): TGTGCCAGCAGCTTTGTCGGGGCCTACAATGAGCAGTTCTTC. Using reference TRBV11-3 and TRBJ2-1 for the parts outside the CDR3, the full variable domain is EAGVVQSPRYKIIEKKQPVAFWCNPISGHNTLYWYLQNLGQGPELLIRYENEEAVDDSQLPKDRFSAERLKGVDSTLKIQPAELGDSAVYLCASSFVGAYNEQFFGPGTRLTVL.

This clonotype was observed at least ten times. V and J are TRBV2 and TRBJ2-5; possible D gene TRBD2, 6 bases. The V gene's germline CDR1 is SNHLY and CDR2 FYNNEI. The CDR3 is 15 amino acids. V shed 7 bases and J shed 0 bases, with 15 bases lying between them. CDR3 sequence reads: CASTPGGGYQETQYF. The CDR3, as DNA: TGTGCCAGCACCCCGGGTGGGGGGTACCAAGAGACCCAGTACTTC.

The chain recombines TRBV6-6 with TRBJ1-4; D unresolved. CDR1 is MNHNY, CDR2 SVGAGI, per germline (reference sequence). CDR3 length: 16 residues. V lost 0 bases and J 2 bases, leaving 10 bases between the germline ends. CDR3: CASSYSGFGTNEKLFF. CDR3 DNA: TGTGCCAGCAGTTACTCTGGTTTCGGCACTAATGAAAAACTGTTTTTT.

This clonotype was counted between two and nine times. The chain employs TRBV5-5 and TRBJ2-7, with D unclear. Germline CDR1 reads SGHKS; CDR2 reads YYEKEE (reference sequence). With 0 bases removed from V and 0 bases from J, the gap between germline ends came to 16 bases. The CDR3 runs 17 residues. Written as DNA, the CDR3 is TGTGCCAGCAGCTTGGGCCCCGCGGACCATCTCTCCTACGAGCAGTACTTC. Amino acid sequence: CASSLGPADHLSYEQYF.

This clonotype was seen only a few times. The chain couples TRBV9 to TRBJ1-1; 8 nucleotides line up with TRBD1. Germline lookup yields CDR1 SGDLS and CDR2 YYNGEE. V lost 0 bases, J lost 5 bases, and 12 bases stayed unmatched. This CDR3 contains 17 residues. CDR3 sequence reads: CASSVGPQGQGATEAFF. Written as DNA, the CDR3 is TGTGCCAGCAGCGTAGGACCCCAGGGGCAGGGGGCAACTGAAGCTTTCTTT.

This clonotype was observed at least ten times. The chain uses TRBV20-1 and TRBJ2-7; D gene unclear. The CDR3 length is 14 residues. Germline-derived CDR1 and CDR2 are DFQATT and SNEGSKA (reference sequence). With 3 bases removed from V and 0 bases from J, the gap between germline ends came to 12 bases. The DNA for the CDR3 is TGCAGTGCTAGGATACGCTACGACTCCTACGAGCAGTACTTC. This sequence encodes CSARIRYDSYEQYF.

Points on this clonotype: Likely a read error: the CDR3 ends without its conserved phenylalanine or tryptophan. The rearrangement joins TRBV7-9 to TRBJ2-1; 9 bases agree with TRBD2. Germline CDR1 reads SEHNR; CDR2 reads FQNEAQ (reference sequence). This CDR3 is 15 amino acids long. V lost 5 bases and J lost 7; bases outside the gene matches: 9. For the CDR3, the DNA is TGTGCCAGCAGCCATGGAGCGGGGGGCTCTAATGAGCAGTTCCTC. It encodes CASSHGAGGSNEQFL.